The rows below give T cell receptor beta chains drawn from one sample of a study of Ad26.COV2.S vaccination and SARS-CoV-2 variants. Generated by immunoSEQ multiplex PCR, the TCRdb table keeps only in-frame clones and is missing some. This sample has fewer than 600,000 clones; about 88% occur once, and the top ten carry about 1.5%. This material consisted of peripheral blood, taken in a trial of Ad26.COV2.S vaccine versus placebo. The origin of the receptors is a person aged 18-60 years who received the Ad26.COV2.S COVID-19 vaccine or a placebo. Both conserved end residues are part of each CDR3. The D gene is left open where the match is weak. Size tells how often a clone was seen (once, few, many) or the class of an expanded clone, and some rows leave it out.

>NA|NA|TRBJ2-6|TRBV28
TGTGCCAGCAGTTATAGGGCTGGGAGGTTCTCTGGGGCCAACGTCCTGACTTTC
CASSYRAGRFSGANVLTF
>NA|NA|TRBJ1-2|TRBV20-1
TGCAGTGCTAGAAGGGTCGGCGGCTACACCTTC
CSARRVGGYTF
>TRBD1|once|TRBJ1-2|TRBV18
TGTGCCAGCTCAGCGATGAAACCCGGGACAGGGGAGCGGGGCTACACCTTC
CASSAMKPGTGERGYTF
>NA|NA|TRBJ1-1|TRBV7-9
TGTGCCAGCAGCTTAGGAGCTGGGGGGCCGAACACTGAAGCTTTCTTT
CASSLGAGGPNTEAFF
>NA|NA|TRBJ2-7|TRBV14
TGTGCCAGCAGCCAAGTCCTTTACGAGCAGTACTTC
CASSQVLYEQYF
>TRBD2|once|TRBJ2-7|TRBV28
TGTGCCAGCAGCACTGGGACTAGCGCATCCTACGAGCAGTACTTC
CASSTGTSASYEQYF
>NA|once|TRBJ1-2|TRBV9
TGTGCCAGCAGCGTAGAAGCCACGGCCTATGGCTACACCTTC
CASSVEATAYGYTF
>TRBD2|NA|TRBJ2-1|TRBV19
TGTGCCAGTAGTACTTCAAGGACTAGCGGCTACAATGAGCAGTTCTTC
CASSTSRTSGYNEQFF
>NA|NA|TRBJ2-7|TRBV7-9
TGTGCCAGCAGCTTTGGGTTAACCTACGAGCAGTACTTC
CASSFGLTYEQYF
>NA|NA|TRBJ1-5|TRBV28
TGTGCCAGCAGTTGGCCCGGTAGCAATCAGCCCCAGCATTTT
CASSWPGSNQPQHF
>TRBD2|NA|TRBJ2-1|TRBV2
TGTGCCAGCAGTGACCATAGCGGGGGTTTCTCTAATTCGTTCTTC
CASSDHSGGFSNSFF
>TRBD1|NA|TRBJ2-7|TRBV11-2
TGTGCCAGCAGCCCTGAGACAGGGGTTGGCTACGAGCAGTACTTC
CASSPETGVGYEQYF
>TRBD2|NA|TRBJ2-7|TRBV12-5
TGTGCTAGTGGTCCGGGGGGATACGAGCAGTACTTC
CASGPGGYEQYF
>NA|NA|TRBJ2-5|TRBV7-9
TGTGCCAGCAGCCCCCGAGCGCCCCGAGAGGGAGGAGAGACCCAGTACTTC
CASSPRAPREGGETQYF
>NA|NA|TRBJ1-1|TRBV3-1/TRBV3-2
TGTGCCAGCAGCCCCTTGGGGGGCCGGGGTGAAGCTTTCTTT
CASSPLGGRGEAFF
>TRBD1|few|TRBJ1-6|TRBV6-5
TGTGCCAGCAGTCGAGACAGGGGTGATTCACCCCTCCACTTT
CASSRDRGDSPLHF
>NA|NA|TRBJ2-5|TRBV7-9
TGTGCCAGCGGCCGCACCCAAGAGACCCAGTACTTC
CASGRTQETQYF
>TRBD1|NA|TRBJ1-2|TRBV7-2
TGTGCCAGCAGCTTAACATCTACGGACAGGGAAAATGGCTACACCTTC
CASSLTSTDRENGYTF